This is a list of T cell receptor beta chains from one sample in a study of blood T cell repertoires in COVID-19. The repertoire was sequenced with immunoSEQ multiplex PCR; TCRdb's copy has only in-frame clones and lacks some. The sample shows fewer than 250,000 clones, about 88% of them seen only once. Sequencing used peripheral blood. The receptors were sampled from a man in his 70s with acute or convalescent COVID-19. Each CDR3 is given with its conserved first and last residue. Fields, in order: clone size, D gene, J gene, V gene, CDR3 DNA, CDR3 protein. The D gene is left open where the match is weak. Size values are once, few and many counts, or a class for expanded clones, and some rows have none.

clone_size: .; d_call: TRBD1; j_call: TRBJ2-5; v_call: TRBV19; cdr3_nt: TGTGCCAGTAGTACCGACAGGGGGCTACAAGAGACCCAGTACTTC; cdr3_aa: CASSTDRGLQETQYF
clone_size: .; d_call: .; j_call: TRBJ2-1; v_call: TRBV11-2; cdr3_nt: TGTGCCAGCAGCCCACAAGGGGGAGGGGGCAATGAGCAGTTCTTC; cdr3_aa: CASSPQGGGGNEQFF
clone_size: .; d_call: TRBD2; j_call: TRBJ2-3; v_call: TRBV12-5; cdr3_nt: TGTGCTAGTGGTCCGGGGGGGAGCCCAGATACGCAGTATTTT; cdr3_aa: CASGPGGSPDTQYF
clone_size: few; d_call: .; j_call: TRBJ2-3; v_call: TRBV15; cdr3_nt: TGTGCCACCAGCAGAGCGACAGGAGCTCTCACAGATACGCAGTATTTT; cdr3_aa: CATSRATGALTDTQYF
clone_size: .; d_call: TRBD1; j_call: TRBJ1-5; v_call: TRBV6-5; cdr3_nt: TGTGCCAGCAGTATGGGACAGTACAATCAGCCCCAGCATTTT; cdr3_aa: CASSMGQYNQPQHF
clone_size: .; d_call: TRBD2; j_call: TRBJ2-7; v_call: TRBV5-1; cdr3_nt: TGCGCCAGCCAAATCTCCAGCGGGAGAATGTACGAGCAGTACTTC; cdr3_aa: CASQISSGRMYEQYF
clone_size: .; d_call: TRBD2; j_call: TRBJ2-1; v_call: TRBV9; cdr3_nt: TGTGCCAGCAGCCCGGGACTAGCGGAATACAATGAGCAGTTCTTC; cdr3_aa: CASSPGLAEYNEQFF
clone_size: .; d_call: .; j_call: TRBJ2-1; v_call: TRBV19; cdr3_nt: TGTGCCAGTAACCAGAGCGGTGAGCAGTTCTTC; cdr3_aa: CASNQSGEQFF
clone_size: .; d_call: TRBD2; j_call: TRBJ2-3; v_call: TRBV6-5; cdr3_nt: TGTGCCAGCAGTAGGGGGACTAGGCCACAAGATACGCAGTATTTT; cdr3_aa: CASSRGTRPQDTQYF
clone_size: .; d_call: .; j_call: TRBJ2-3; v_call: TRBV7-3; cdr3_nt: TGTGCCAGCAGCTTTAGCGACGGAGTAACAGATACGCAGTATTTT; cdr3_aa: CASSFSDGVTDTQYF
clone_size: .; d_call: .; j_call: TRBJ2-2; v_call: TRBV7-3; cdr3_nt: TGTGCCAGCAGGGGGGGAACGAACACCGGGGAGCTGTTTTTT; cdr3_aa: CASRGGTNTGELFF
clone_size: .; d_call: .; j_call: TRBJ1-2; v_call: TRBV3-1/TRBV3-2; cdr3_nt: TGTGCCAGCACCCAAGATACCACAGGCGGCTATGGCTACACCTTC; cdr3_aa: CASTQDTTGGYGYTF
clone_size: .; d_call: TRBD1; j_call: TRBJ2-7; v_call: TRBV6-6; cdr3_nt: TGTGCCAGCAGGTATTCGACAGGGGCGCACGAGCAGTACTTC; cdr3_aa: CASRYSTGAHEQYF
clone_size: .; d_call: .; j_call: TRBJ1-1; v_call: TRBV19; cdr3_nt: TGTGCCAGTAGTATAGTTGGTCCCGAGGCAACGACTGAAGCTTTCTTT; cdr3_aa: CASSIVGPEATTEAFF
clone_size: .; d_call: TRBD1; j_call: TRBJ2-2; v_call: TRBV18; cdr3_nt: TGTGCCAGCTCATCGACAGGGTTGTCATCAGGGGAGCTGTTTTTT; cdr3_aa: CASSSTGLSSGELFF
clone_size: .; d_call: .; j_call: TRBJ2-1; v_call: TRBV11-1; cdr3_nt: TGTGCCAGCAGCTTAGAAGCTAGTAACTACAATGAGCAGTTCTTC; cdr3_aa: CASSLEASNYNEQFF
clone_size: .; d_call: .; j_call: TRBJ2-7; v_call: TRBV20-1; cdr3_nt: TGCAGTGCTGGACAGCCCTACGAGCAGTACTTC; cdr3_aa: CSAGQPYEQYF
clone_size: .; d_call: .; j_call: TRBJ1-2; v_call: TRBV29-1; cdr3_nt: TGCAGCGTTGTTTTTCTCCGGGTATTATCCTTC; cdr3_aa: CSVVFLRVLSF
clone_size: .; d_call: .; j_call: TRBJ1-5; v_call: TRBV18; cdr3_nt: TGTGCCAGCTCAGACAAGGTATCGGGGCAGCCCCAGCATTTT; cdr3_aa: CASSDKVSGQPQHF
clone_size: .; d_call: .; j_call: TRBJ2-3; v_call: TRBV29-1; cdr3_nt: TGCAGCGTTGATACTGATACGCAGTATTTT; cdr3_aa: CSVDTDTQYF
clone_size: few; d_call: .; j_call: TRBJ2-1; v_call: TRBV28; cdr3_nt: TGTGCCAGCAGTTTATCAGGCGGGATCAATGAGCAGTTCTTC; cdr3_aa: CASSLSGGINEQFF
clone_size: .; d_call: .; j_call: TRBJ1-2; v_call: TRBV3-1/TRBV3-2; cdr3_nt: TGTGCCAGCAGCGATAATCATTCGGGGGGTGGAGGCTACACCTTC; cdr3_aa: CASSDNHSGGGGYTF